This TCR beta chain was captured in a study of tumor-infiltrating lymphocytes in primary liver carcinoma. The template, 500 ng total RNA, yielded TCR beta cDNA made with a constant-region primer. Nested multiplex PCR, run for three rounds with slightly modified ARM-PCR, yielded TCR beta libraries. It was with TRBV1-TRBV30 forward primers and a C-beta reverse primer that the first two PCR rounds were run, at about 10 cycles each. Each CDR3 protein is one row after TCRdb ran MiXCR on the multiplex PCR reads. The table has approximately 190,000 distinct CDR3 sequences, around 85% seen once. The tissue used was unsorted bulk material of about 17-33 mg. RNA and DNA were co-extracted from it with the AllPrep DNA/RNA mini kit. Surgery removed the patients' primary liver carcinoma. Germline values: CDR1 LGHNA, CDR2 YNFKEQ. This CDR3 comprises 14 residues.

Sample: tumor tissue from primary liver carcinoma. The gene calls are TRBV4-2 and TRBJ1-1; TRBD1 matches 8 bases. The source of this sequence is a man aged 35 to 55 with primary liver carcinoma and hepatitis B virus infection. The CDR3 bases are TGTGCTAGCGGCCAAGATCCAGGACAGGGCGAAGCTTTCTTT. Protein sequence: CASGQDPGQGEAFF.